The 20 T cell receptor beta chains below were found in one sample sequenced in a study of blood T cell repertoires in COVID-19. The data were produced by immunoSEQ multiplex PCR, yet TCRdb's version contains in-frame clones alone and is incomplete. This sample has 280,000 or so clones, with approximately 85% found just once. The sample taken for sequencing was PBMCs or T cells enriched from blood (not recorded which). Receptors were obtained from a man aged 25-45 years who had recovered from COVID-19.

V gene TRBV6-4 combines with J gene TRBJ2-7; TRBD2 matches 14 bases. The V segment lost 4 bases and the J segment 5 bases; nucleotides outside the gene matches: 16. CDR3 length: 19 amino acids. From germline, CDR1 is MRHNA and CDR2 SNTAGT. CDR3 sequence (DNA): TGTGCCAGCAGTGCCTTGACTAGCGGGGGGGCCCGGTATATGAACGAGCAGTACTTC. This codes for CASSALTSGGARYMNEQYF.

The rearrangement uses TRBV21-1 and TRBJ2-3; TRBD2 is the table's D call, not checked against the DNA. TRBV21-1 is a recognized pseudogene. CDR3 length equals 15 residues. CDR3 nucleotides: TGTGCCAACCATTCCGGAGCGGGGAACACAGATACGCAGTATTTT. This gives the protein CANHSGAGNTDTQYF.

This chain connects TRBV12-3 or TRBV12-4 to TRBJ2-1; no reliable D call. The CDR3 has 13 residues. V was trimmed by 2 bases and J by 11 bases, leaving 13 bases between them. For the CDR3, the DNA is TGTGCCAGCAGTTTACCCCCGGCTAGTAAGCAGTTCTTC. Translated: CASSLPPASKQFF.

The J gene is TRBJ2-3, the V gene TRBV11-2; 11 nucleotides match TRBD2. This CDR3 spans 17 amino acids. Per the germline V gene, CDR1 is SGHAT and CDR2 is FQNNGV. Germline trimming cut 6 bases from V and 6 bases from J; bases unmatched to any gene: 14. The CDR3 DNA is TGTGCCAGCAGTTATAGACTAGCGGGGAGATCCGGGGATACGCAGTATTTT. Protein: CASSYRLAGRSGDTQYF.

This chain links TRBV11-3 with TRBJ2-7, with D unclear. The V and J ends lost 1 base and 5 bases respectively, with 15 bases between them. This CDR3 contains 15 residues. CDR1 and CDR2 (germline): SGHNT, YENEEA. This CDR3 reads CASSLGALAGHEQYF. The CDR3 nucleotides read TGTGCCAGCAGCTTAGGGGCATTGGCCGGTCACGAGCAGTACTTC.

The chain employs TRBV3-1 (or the pseudogene TRBV3-2) and TRBJ2-2, with 9 nucleotides matching TRBD1. The CDR3 loop spans 17 amino acids. Germline V gene data show CDR1 as LGHDT and CDR2 as YNNKEL (reference sequence). V gave up 3 bases and J gave up 6 bases; unmatched junction bases: 11. The CDR3 region has the DNA TGTGCCAGCAGCCAGGATACCGGGACAGGGTCCGCCGGGGAGCTGTTTTTT. As protein: CASSQDTGTGSAGELFF.

V is TRBV7-2 and J is TRBJ1-6; a possible D gene is TRBD1 (6 bases). Trimming took off 4 bases at V and 9 bases at J, with 7 bases between the two ends. There are 12 residues in the CDR3. Germline CDR1 reads SGHTA; CDR2 reads FQGNSA. This CDR3 is CASSYRVSPLHF. DNA of the CDR3: TGTGCCAGCAGCTACAGGGTTTCACCCCTCCACTTT.

This clone appeared a single time. The V gene is TRBV30, the J gene TRBJ1-1; D not resolved. V was clipped by 0 bases and J by 11 bases, with 16 bases between them. Germline V gene data show CDR1 as GTSNPN and CDR2 as SVGIG (reference sequence). This CDR3 region has 13 residues. The CDR3 sequence: CAWSVNPVFGAFF. The CDR3 DNA reads as TGTGCCTGGAGTGTAAACCCGGTGTTCGGGGCTTTCTTT.

This chain uses TRBV4-1 with TRBJ1-2; D remains unclear. The length of the CDR3 is 15 residues. Germline V gene sequence: CDR1 MGHRA, CDR2 YSYEKL. Trimming removed 4 bases at V and 6 bases at J, with 18 bases between. The CDR3 bases are TGCGCCAGCAGCCCCCGCCGGGAGGCGTGGAATGGCTACACCTTC. Its protein product is CASSPRREAWNGYTF.

This chain joins TRBV11-2 and TRBJ1-2, with D possibly being TRBD1 (5 bases). The CDR3 is 15 amino acids. Germline CDR1 SGHAT, CDR2 FQNNGV. Trimming took 0 bases from V and 3 from J, leaving 11 bases between them. CDR3 loop: CASSLDPGAYYGYTF. CDR3 nucleotides: TGTGCCAGCAGCTTAGATCCTGGGGCTTACTATGGCTACACCTTC.

The chain recombines TRBV12-3 or TRBV12-4 with TRBJ2-7, with D possibly TRBD2 on 5 matching bases. Trimming removed 2 bases from V and 2 bases from J, with 7 bases in between. This CDR3 comprises 13 residues. The CDR3 region has the DNA TGTGCCAGCAGTTTATACGGGGCCTACGAGCAGTACTTC. Translated: CASSLYGAYEQYF.

V gene TRBV5-1 combines with J gene TRBJ1-1, with D possibly matching TRBD1 (6 bases). The V end lost 3 bases, the J end lost 2 bases, and 14 bases lay between the germline ends. Germline values: CDR1 SGHRS, CDR2 YFSETQ. The CDR3 covers 15 residues. The CDR3 nucleotides are TGCGCCAGCAGCTACTCCCCGGGACAAAACACTGAAGCTTTCTTT. Translated: CASSYSPGQNTEAFF.

The chain couples TRBV12-5 to TRBJ2-3; possibly TRBD1 for D (6 bases). CDR1 is LGHNT and CDR2 is FRNRAP in the germline V gene. There are 14 residues in the CDR3. V was pared by 3 bases and J by 3 bases, with 10 bases between. CDR3 coding DNA: TGTGCTAGTGGTTTTGGCAGGGGAACAGATACGCAGTATTTT. This encodes CASGFGRGTDTQYF. Full variable domain (outside the CDR3, taken from reference TRBV12-5 and TRBJ2-3): DARVTQTPRHKVTEMGQEVTMRCQPILGHNTVFWYRQTMMQGLELLAYFRNRAPLDDSGMPKDRFSAEMPDATLATLKIQPSEPRDSAVYFCASGFGRGTDTQYFGPGTRLTVL.

This clone was seen more than once but under ten times. The chain joins TRBV6-1 to TRBJ2-7, with 8 positions matching TRBD1. CDR3 length: 14 residues. Trimming at V came to 3 bases and at J to 3 bases, leaving 4 bases not matched to a gene. Germline-derived CDR1 and CDR2 are MNHNS and SASEGT. The CDR3 nucleotides read TGTGCCAGCAGTGAGGGACAGGAGTACTACGAGCAGTACTTC. It codes for CASSEGQEYYEQYF.

The chain recombines TRBV19 with TRBJ1-1, with D perhaps TRBD1 (5 bases). This CDR3 has 15 amino acids. Trimming stripped 4 bases from V and 1 base from J, with 13 bases between. Germline lookup yields CDR1 LNHDA and CDR2 SQIVND (reference sequence). This chain's CDR3 is CASSTWGLKNTEAFF. In DNA form, the CDR3 reads TGTGCCAGTAGTACTTGGGGACTCAAGAACACTGAAGCTTTCTTT. Looking up the rest from reference TRBV19 and TRBJ1-1 gives the full variable domain: DGGITQSPKYLFRKEGQNVTLSCEQNLNHDAMYWYRQDPGQGLRLIYYSQIVNDFQKGDIAEGYSVSREKKESFPLTVTSAQKNPTAFYLCASSTWGLKNTEAFFGQGTRLTVV.

The V call is TRBV9, the J call TRBJ1-3; D is perhaps TRBD1 (5 bases). The germline CDR1 and CDR2 sequences are SGDLS and YYNGEE. The V end lost 3 bases, the J end lost 2 bases, and 15 bases lay between the germline ends. This CDR3 region has 16 residues. CDR3 in DNA: TGTGCCAGCAGCGGGCGAGTGACAGAACCTGGAAACACCATATATTTT. As protein: CASSGRVTEPGNTIYF.

The rearrangement links TRBV7-3 to TRBJ1-1; possibly TRBD1 for D (5 bases). The CDR3 spans 15 residues. Germline assignment: CDR1 SGHTA and CDR2 FQGTGA. V lost 5 bases and J lost 1, with 14 bases in between. CDR3 coding DNA: TGTGCCAGCAGCGAACGACGGGGGGAGAACACTGAAGCTTTCTTT. Its protein product is CASSERRGENTEAFF.

V usage is TRBV29-1 and J usage is TRBJ2-2; D perhaps matches TRBD1 (6 bases). V was clipped by 6 bases and J by 1 base, with 12 bases between them. Germline V lookup: CDR1 SQVTM, CDR2 ANQGSEA. The CDR3 length is 14 residues. The CDR3 sequence is CSVTGRRNTGELFF. CDR3 DNA: TGCAGCGTCACAGGGAGAAGGAACACCGGGGAGCTGTTTTTT.

The rearrangement joins TRBV5-4 to TRBJ2-7, with 8 bases matching TRBD1. The junction had 6 bases not matched to a gene; V was cut back by 4 bases and J by 3 bases. Germline V CDR1 and CDR2: SGHNT, YYREEE (reference sequence). The CDR3 spans 14 residues. The CDR3 DNA is TGTGCCAGCAGCCCCGGACAGGGTTACTACGAGCAGTACTTC. It translates to CASSPGQGYYEQYF.

This clone showed up just once. Distinct nucleotide sequences in the sample also encode this CDR3. The chain uses TRBV12-3 or TRBV12-4 and TRBJ1-1; no firm D call. The germline V and J ends were trimmed by 6 bases and 1 base, with 6 bases remaining between them. This CDR3 region has 12 residues. The CDR3 loop is CASSRGNTEAFF. The DNA of the CDR3 is TGTGCCAGCAGCCGGGGGAACACTGAAGCTTTCTTT.